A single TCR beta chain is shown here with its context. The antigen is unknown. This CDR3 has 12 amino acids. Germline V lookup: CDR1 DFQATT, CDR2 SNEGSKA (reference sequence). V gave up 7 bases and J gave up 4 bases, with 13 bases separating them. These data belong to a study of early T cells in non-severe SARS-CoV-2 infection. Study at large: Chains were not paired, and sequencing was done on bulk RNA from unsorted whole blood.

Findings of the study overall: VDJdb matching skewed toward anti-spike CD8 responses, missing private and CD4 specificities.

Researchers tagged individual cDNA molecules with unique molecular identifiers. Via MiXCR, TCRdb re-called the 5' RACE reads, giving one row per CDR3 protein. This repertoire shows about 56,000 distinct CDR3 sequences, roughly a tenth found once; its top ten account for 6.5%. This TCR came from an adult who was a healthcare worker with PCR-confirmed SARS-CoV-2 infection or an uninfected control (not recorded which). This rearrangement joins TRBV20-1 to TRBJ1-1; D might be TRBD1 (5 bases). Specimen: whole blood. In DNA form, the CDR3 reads TGCAGTGTCGGGGCAATCGGCACTGAAGCTTTCTTT. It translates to CSVGAIGTEAFF.